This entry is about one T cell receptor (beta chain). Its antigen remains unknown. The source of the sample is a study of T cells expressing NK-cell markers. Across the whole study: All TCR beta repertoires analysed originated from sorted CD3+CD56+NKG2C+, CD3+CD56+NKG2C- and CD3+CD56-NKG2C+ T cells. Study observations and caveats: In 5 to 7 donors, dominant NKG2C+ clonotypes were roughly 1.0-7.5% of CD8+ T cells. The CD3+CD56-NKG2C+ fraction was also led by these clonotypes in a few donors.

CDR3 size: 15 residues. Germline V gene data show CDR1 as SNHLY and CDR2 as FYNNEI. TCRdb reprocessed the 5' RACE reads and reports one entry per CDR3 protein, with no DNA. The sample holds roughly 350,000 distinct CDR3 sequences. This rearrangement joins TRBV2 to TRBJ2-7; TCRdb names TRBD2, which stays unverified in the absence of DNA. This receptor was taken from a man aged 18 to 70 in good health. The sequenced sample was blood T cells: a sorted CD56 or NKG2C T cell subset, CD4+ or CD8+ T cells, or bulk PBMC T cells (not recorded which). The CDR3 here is CASSELGRGGYEQYF.